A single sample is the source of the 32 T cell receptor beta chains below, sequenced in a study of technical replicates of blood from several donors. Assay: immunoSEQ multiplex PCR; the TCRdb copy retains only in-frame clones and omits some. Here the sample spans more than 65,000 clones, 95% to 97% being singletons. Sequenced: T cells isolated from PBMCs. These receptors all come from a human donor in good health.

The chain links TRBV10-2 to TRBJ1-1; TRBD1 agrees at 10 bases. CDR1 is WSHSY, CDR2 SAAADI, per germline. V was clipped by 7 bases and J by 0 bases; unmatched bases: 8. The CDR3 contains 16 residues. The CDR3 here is CASTVPDRGLNTEAFF. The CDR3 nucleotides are TGCGCCAGCACCGTCCCGGACAGGGGGTTGAACACTGAAGCTTTCTTT.

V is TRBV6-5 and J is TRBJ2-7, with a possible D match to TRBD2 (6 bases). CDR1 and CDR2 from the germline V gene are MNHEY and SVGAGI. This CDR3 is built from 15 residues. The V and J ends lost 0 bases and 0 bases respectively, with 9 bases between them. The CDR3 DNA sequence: TGTGCCAGCAGTTACTCACCCGGGAGCTCCTACGAGCAGTACTTC. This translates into CASSYSPGSSYEQYF.

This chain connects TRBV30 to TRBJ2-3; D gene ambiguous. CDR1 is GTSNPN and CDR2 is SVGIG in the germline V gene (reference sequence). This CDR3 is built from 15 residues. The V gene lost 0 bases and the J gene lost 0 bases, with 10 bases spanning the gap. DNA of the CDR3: TGTGCCTGGAGTGTAGAAGCGACTAGCACAGATACGCAGTATTTT. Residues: CAWSVEATSTDTQYF.

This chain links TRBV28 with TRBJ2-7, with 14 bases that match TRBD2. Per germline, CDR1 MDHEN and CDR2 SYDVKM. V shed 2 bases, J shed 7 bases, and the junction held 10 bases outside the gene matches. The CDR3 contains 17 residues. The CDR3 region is CASSLDPGLAGVKEQYF. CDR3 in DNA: TGTGCCAGCAGTTTAGATCCGGGACTAGCGGGAGTCAAAGAGCAGTACTTC. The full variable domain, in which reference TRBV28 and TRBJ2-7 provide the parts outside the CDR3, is DVKVTQSSRYLVKRTGEKVFLECVQDMDHENMFWYRQDPGLGLRLIYFSYDVKMKEKGDIPEGYSVSREKKERFSLILESASTNQTSMYLCASSLDPGLAGVKEQYFGPGTRLTVT.

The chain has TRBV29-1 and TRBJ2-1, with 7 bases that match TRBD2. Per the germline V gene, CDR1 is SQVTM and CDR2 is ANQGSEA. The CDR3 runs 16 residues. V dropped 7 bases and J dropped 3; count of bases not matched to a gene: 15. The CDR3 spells CSGPNRPREFYNEQFF. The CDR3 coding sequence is TGCAGCGGTCCGAATCGACCGCGGGAGTTCTACAATGAGCAGTTCTTC.

CDR3 region: CASSLGAGNEKLFF. In DNA form, the CDR3 reads TGTGCCAGCAGCTTAGGCGCGGGGAATGAAAAACTGTTTTTT. The chain combines TRBV7-9 with TRBJ1-4; D remains unclear. V lost 1 base to trimming and J lost 5 bases, with 8 bases between them. The V gene's germline CDR1 is SEHNR and CDR2 FQNEAQ (reference sequence). CDR3 length: 14 residues.

CDR3 sequence: CASSHLGTSKRGYTF. The CDR3 region has the DNA TGCGCCAGCAGCCACCTCGGGACATCCAAAAGGGGCTACACCTTC. V and J are TRBV4-3 and TRBJ1-2, with D perhaps matching TRBD1 (6 bases). This CDR3 spans 15 amino acids. The germline V gene has CDR1 LGHNA and CDR2 YSLEER. The V end was cut by 3 bases, the J end by 8 bases, with 19 bases between.

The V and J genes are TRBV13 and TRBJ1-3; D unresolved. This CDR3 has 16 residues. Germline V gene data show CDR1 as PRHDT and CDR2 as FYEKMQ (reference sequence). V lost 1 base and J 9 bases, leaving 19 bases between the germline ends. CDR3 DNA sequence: TGTGCCAGCAGCTTAGCCCTTGGGAGTCTTGACGGCACCATATATTTT. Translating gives CASSLALGSLDGTIYF.

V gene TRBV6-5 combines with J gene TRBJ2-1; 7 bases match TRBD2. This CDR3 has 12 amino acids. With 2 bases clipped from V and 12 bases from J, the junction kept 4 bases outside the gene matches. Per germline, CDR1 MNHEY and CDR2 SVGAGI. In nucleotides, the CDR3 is TGTGCCAGCAGTTACGGGGGGGAGCGGCAGTTCTTC. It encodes CASSYGGERQFF.

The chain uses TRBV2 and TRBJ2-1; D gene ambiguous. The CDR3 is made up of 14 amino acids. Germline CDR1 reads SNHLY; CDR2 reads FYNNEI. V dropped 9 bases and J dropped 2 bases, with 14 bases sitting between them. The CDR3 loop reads CASYRPGPYNEQFF. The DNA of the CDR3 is TGTGCCAGTTATAGGCCTGGGCCCTACAATGAGCAGTTCTTC.

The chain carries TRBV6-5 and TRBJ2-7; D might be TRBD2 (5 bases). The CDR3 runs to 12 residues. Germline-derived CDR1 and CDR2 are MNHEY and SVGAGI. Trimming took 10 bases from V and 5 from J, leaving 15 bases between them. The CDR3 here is CATLGSFHEQYF. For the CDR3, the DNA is TGTGCCACCCTAGGGAGTTTCCACGAGCAGTACTTC.

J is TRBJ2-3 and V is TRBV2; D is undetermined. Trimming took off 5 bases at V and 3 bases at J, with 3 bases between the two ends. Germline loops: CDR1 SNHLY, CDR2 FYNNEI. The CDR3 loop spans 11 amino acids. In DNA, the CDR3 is TGTGCCAGCAGTTTAACAGATACGCAGTATTTT. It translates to CASSLTDTQYF.

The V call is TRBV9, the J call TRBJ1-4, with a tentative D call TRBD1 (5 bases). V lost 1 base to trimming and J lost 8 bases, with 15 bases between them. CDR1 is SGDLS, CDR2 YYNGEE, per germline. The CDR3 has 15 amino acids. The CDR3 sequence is CASSVRGGEGEKLFF. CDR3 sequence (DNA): TGTGCCAGCAGCGTAAGGGGAGGGGAAGGAGAAAAACTGTTTTTT.

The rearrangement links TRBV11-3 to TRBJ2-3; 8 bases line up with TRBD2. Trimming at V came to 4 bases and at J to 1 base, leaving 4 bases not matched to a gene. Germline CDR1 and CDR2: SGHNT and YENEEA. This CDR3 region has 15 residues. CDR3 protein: CASSSQTSGTDTQYF. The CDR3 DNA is TGTGCCAGCAGCTCACAGACTAGCGGCACAGATACGCAGTATTTT.

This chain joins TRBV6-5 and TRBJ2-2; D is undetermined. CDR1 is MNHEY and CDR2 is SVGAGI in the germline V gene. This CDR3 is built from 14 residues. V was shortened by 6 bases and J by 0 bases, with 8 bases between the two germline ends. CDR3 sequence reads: CASSQTPNTGELFF. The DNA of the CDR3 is TGTGCCAGCAGCCAGACACCGAACACCGGGGAGCTGTTTTTT.

The CDR3 spells CASSQAGGGYEQYF. CDR3 DNA sequence: TGCGCCAGCAGCCAAGCGGGAGGTGGCTACGAGCAGTACTTC. The rearrangement joins TRBV4-3 to TRBJ2-7, with 7 positions matching TRBD2. The V segment lost 1 base and the J segment 3 bases; nucleotides outside the gene matches: 3. The CDR3 loop spans 14 amino acids. Germline assignment: CDR1 LGHNA and CDR2 YSLEER.

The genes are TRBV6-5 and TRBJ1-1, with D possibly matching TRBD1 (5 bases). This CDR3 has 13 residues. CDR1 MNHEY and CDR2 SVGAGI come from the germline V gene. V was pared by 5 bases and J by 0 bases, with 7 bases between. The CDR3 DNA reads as TGTGCCAGCAGTCTGACAGTGAACACTGAAGCTTTCTTT. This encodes CASSLTVNTEAFF.

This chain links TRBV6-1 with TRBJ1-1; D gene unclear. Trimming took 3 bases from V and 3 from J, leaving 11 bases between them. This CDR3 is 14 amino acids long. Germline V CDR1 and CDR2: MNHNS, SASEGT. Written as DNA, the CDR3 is TGTGCCAGCAGTGAGGCGGCTCCTTACACTGAAGCTTTCTTT. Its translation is CASSEAAPYTEAFF.

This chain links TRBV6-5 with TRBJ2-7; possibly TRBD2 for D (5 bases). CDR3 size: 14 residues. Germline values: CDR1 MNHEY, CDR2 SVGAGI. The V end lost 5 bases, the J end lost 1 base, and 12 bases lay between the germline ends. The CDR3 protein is CASSNAGESYEQYF. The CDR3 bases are TGTGCCAGCAGTAACGCCGGGGAGTCCTACGAGCAGTACTTC.

The DNA for the CDR3 is TGTGCCAGCAGTCGATTCGGGACAGGAATAATGAACACTGAAGCTTTCTTT. As protein: CASSRFGTGIMNTEAFF. The rearrangement links TRBV2 to TRBJ1-1; TRBD1 matches 8 bases. The CDR3 totals 17 residues. Per the germline V gene, CDR1 is SNHLY and CDR2 is FYNNEI. J lost 0 bases, V lost 5 bases, and 11 bases had no gene match.

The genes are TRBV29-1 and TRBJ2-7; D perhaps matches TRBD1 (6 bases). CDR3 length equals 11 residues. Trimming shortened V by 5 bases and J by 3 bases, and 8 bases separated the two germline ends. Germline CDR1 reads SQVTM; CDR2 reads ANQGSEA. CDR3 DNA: TGCAGCGTTTCAGGGGACTACGAGCAGTACTTC. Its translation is CSVSGDYEQYF.

CDR3 amino acids: CASSWTSPENEQFF. The CDR3 region has the DNA TGCGCCAGCAGCTGGACTAGCCCGGAGAATGAGCAGTTCTTC. V is TRBV5-1 and J is TRBJ2-1, with 8 bases fitting TRBD2. This CDR3 has 14 amino acids. Per germline, CDR1 SGHRS and CDR2 YFSETQ. V was clipped by 3 bases and J by 7 bases; unmatched bases: 6.

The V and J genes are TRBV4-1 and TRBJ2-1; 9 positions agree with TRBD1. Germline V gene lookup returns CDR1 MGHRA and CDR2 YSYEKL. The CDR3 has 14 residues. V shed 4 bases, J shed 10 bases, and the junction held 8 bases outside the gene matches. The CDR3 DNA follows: TGCGCCAGCAGCCCTGGGACAGGGACATGGGAGCAGTTCTTC. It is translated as CASSPGTGTWEQFF.

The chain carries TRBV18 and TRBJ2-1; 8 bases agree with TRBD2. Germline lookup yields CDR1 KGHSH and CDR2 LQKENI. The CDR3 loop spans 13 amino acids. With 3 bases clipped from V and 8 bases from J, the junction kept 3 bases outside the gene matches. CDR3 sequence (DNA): TGTGCCAGCTCACCTAGCGGGATCGATGAGCAGTTCTTC. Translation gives CASSPSGIDEQFF.

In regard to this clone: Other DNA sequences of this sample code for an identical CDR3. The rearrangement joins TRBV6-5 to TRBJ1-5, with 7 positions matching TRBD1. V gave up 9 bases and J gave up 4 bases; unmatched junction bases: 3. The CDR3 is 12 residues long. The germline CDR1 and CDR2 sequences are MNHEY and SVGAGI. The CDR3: CASRGPNQPQHF. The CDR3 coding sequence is TGTGCCAGTAGGGGGCCTAATCAGCCCCAGCATTTT.

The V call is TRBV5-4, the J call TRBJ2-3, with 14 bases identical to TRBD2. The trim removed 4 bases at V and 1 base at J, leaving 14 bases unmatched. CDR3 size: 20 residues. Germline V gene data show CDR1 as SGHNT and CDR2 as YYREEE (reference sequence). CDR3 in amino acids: CASSLRPGLAGVLRTDTQYF. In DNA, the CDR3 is TGTGCCAGCAGCCTCCGACCGGGACTAGCGGGAGTTCTTCGCACAGATACGCAGTATTTT. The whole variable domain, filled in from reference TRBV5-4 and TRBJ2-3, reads ETGVTQSPTHLIKTRGQQVTLRCSSQSGHNTVSWYQQALGQGPQFIFQYYREEENGRGNFPPRFSGLQFPNYSSELNVNALELDDSALYLCASSLRPGLAGVLRTDTQYFGPGTRLTVL.

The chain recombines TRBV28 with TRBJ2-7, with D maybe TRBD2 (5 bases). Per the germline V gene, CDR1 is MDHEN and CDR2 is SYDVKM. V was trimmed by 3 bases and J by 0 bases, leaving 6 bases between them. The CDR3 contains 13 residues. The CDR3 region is CASSFTSSYEQYF. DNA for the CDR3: TGTGCCAGCAGTTTTACTAGCTCCTACGAGCAGTACTTC.

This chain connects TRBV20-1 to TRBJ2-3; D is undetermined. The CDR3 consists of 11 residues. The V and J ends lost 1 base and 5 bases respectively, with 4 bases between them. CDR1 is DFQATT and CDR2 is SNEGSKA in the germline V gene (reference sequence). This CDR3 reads CSARGLDTQYF. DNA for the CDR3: TGCAGTGCTAGAGGACTAGATACGCAGTATTTT.

CDR3 protein: CASSSRTGDGEQFF. The CDR3, as DNA: TGTGCCAGCAGCTCACGGACGGGAGATGGTGAGCAGTTCTTC. The chain uses TRBV11-3 and TRBJ2-1, with D perhaps TRBD2 (6 bases). CDR3 size: 14 residues. Germline CDR1 SGHNT, CDR2 YENEEA. V lost 4 bases and J 9 bases, leaving 16 bases between the germline ends.

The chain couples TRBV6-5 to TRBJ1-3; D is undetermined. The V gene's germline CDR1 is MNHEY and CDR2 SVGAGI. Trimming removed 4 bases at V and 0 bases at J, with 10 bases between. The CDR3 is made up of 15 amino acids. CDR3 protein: CASSLRSLSGNTIYF. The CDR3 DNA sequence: TGTGCCAGCAGTTTAAGGAGTCTCTCTGGAAACACCATATATTTT.

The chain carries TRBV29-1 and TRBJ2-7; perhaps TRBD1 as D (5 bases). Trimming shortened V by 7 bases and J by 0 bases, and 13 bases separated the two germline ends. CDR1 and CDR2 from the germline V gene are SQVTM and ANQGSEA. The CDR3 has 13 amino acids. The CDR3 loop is CSAETVPSYEQYF. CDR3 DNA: TGCAGCGCCGAGACAGTTCCCTCCTACGAGCAGTACTTC.

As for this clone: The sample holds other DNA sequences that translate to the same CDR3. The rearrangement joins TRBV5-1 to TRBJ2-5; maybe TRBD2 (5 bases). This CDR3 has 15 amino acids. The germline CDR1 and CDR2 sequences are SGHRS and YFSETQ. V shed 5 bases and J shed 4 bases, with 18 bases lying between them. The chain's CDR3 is CASRTMRVFGETQYF. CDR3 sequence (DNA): TGCGCCAGCAGAACGATGAGGGTTTTCGGAGAGACCCAGTACTTC.